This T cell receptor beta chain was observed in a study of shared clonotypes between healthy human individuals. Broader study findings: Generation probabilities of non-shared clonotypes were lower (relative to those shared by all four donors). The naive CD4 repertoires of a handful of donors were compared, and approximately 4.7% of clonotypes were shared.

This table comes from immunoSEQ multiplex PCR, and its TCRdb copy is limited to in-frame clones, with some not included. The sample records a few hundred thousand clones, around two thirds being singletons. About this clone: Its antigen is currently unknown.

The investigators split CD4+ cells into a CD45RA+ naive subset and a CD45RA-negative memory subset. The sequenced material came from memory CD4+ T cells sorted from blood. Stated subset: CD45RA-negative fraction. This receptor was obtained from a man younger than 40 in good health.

CDR3 amino acids: CASRGQLLTYEQYF. The CDR3 DNA sequence: TGTGCCAGCAGAGGACAGCTCCTGACCTACGAGCAGTACTTC. The chain recombines TRBV28 with TRBJ2-7; the D gene is possibly TRBD1 (6 bases). CDR3 length: 14 amino acids. In germline, CDR1 is MDHEN, CDR2 SYDVKM. The ends were cut back, 6 bases at V and 2 bases at J, with 14 bases in the middle. Filled out from reference TRBV28 and TRBJ2-7, the complete variable domain reads DVKVTQSSRYLVKRTGEKVFLECVQDMDHENMFWYRQDPGLGLRLIYFSYDVKMKEKGDIPEGYSVSREKKERFSLILESASTNQTSMYLCASRGQLLTYEQYFGPGTRLTVT.